This TCR beta chain was captured in a study of blood T cell repertoires in COVID-19. Study background: Nucleic acid was either cDNA or gDNA, and it came from T cells, B-cell-depleted T cells, or PBMCs.

V lost 4 bases to trimming and J lost 4 bases; unmatched junction nucleotides: 5. Germline V lookup: CDR1 SQVTM, CDR2 ANQGSEA. The CDR3 sequence is 13 residues long. Profiling relied on immunoSEQ multiplex PCR, and the TCRdb table lists in-frame clones only, not all of them. The repertoire has 26,000 or so clones, 89% of them found once; the top ten carry approximately 2.6%. This chain joins TRBV29-1 and TRBJ1-1; the match to TRBD1 covers 8 bases. The source of this sequence is a human donor in a cohort sampled during active COVID-19. Sequenced sample: peripheral blood. As DNA, the CDR3 is TGCAGCGTTGGTTTTACAGGGGGCACTGAAGCTTTCTTT. Protein: CSVGFTGGTEAFF. Combining the CDR3 with reference TRBV29-1 and TRBJ1-1 gives the whole variable domain SAVISQKPSRDICQRGTSLTIQCQVDSQVTMMFWYRQQPGQSLTLIATANQGSEATYESGFVIDKFPISRPNLTFSTLTVSNMSPEDSSIYLCSVGFTGGTEAFFGQGTRLTVV.